The 27 T cell receptor beta chains given below trace back to one sample, sequenced in a study of T-cell reconstitution after alpha-beta-depleted transplantation in children. During its preparation, the TCRbeta library received unique molecular identifiers. In TCRdb, the PCR reads were re-called with MiXCR into one record per CDR3 protein. The sample has about 350,000 distinct CDR3 sequences; 13% are singletons. Sequencing was performed on PBMCs, taken from the stem cell graft. Receptor source: a human donor who donated a stem cell graft to a child with Fanconi anemia.

In this sample, this clonotype turned up many times. The V and J genes are TRBV7-2 and TRBJ1-4; 10 bases are a match to TRBD1. V dropped 5 bases and J dropped 8; count of bases not matched to a gene: 8. CDR3 size: 15 residues. The germline CDR1 and CDR2 sequences are SGHTA and FQGNSA. The chain's CDR3 is CASSRPGQGPEKLFF. The CDR3 nucleotides read TGTGCCAGCAGCCGGCCGGGACAGGGGCCGGAAAAACTGTTTTTT.

The table lists this clonotype with many counts. This chain joins TRBV5-5 and TRBJ2-1; 9 bases are a match to TRBD2. The CDR3 length is 16 residues. Trimming took 0 bases from V and 15 from J; bases not matched to a gene: 16. Germline loops: CDR1 SGHKS, CDR2 YYEKEE (reference sequence). This CDR3 is CASSLEGAAGGRSPFF. In nucleotides, the CDR3 is TGTGCCAGCAGCTTGGAGGGGGCAGCGGGGGGCCGATCGCCGTTCTTC.

The chain couples TRBV7-9 to TRBJ1-1; D remains unclear. The CDR3 is made up of 12 amino acids. Germline values: CDR1 SEHNR, CDR2 FQNEAQ (reference sequence). V was cut by 2 bases and J by 5 bases, with 6 bases left in between. The CDR3 loop reads CASSLLPTEAFF. CDR3 coding DNA: TGTGCCAGCAGCTTACTCCCGACTGAAGCTTTCTTT.

The rearrangement links TRBV11-3 to TRBJ2-2; no firm D call. Germline CDR1 SGHNT, CDR2 YENEEA. V lost 3 bases to trimming and J lost 6 bases, with 8 bases between them. This CDR3 has 13 amino acids. The CDR3 region is CASSFNGAGELFF. Here the CDR3 DNA reads TGTGCCAGCAGCTTTAACGGAGCCGGGGAGCTGTTTTTT.

This chain links TRBV12-3 or TRBV12-4 with TRBJ1-1, with TRBD1 matching over 8 bases. The CDR3 covers 15 residues. Trimming took 4 bases from V and 4 from J; bases not matched to a gene: 8. The CDR3 DNA follows: TGTGCCAGCAGTTCACAGGGGGGGGTGGGCACTGAAGCTTTCTTT. It codes for CASSSQGGVGTEAFF.

The V call is TRBV4-3, the J call TRBJ1-4; D uncertain. The CDR3 is 17 amino acids. V lost 1 base and J lost 0, with 12 bases in between. CDR1 and CDR2 (germline): LGHNA, YSLEER. CDR3 in amino acids: CASSQGPRGSTNEKLFF. The CDR3 DNA follows: TGCGCCAGCAGCCAAGGTCCCCGGGGATCAACTAATGAAAAACTGTTTTTT.

V is TRBV6-5 and J is TRBJ2-1; possibly TRBD1 for D (5 bases). This CDR3 contains 14 residues. The V end was cut by 4 bases, the J end by 2 bases, with 9 bases between. CDR1 MNHEY and CDR2 SVGAGI come from the germline V gene. CDR3: CASSFGAAYNEQFF. CDR3 coding DNA: TGTGCCAGCAGTTTTGGGGCAGCCTACAATGAGCAGTTCTTC.

V is TRBV10-3 and J is TRBJ2-5; TRBD1 or TRBD2 may be the D gene (6 bases each). Trimming removed 6 bases from V and 5 bases from J, with 13 bases in between. The V gene's germline CDR1 is ENHRY and CDR2 SYGVKD. The CDR3 has 13 residues. The CDR3 protein is CAISGGGWETQYF. CDR3 in DNA: TGTGCCATCAGCGGAGGGGGTTGGGAGACCCAGTACTTC.

This clonotype was counted many times. This chain joins TRBV28 and TRBJ1-1, with a weak D call TRBD1 (5 bases). V lost 2 bases, J lost 5 bases, and 12 bases lay in between. CDR1 and CDR2 from the germline V gene are MDHEN and SYDVKM. This CDR3 has 14 amino acids. The CDR3 sequence: CASSLSSGGTEAFF. CDR3 DNA: TGTGCCAGCAGTTTAAGCTCCGGGGGGACTGAAGCTTTCTTT.

J is TRBJ1-6 and V is TRBV5-1, with 7 bases identical to TRBD1. The CDR3 runs 14 residues. From germline, CDR1 is SGHRS and CDR2 YFSETQ. J was trimmed by 7 bases and V by 7 bases; bases with no gene match: 8. For the CDR3, the DNA is TGCGCCAGCGGACTCGGGACAGCAAATTCACCCCTCCACTTT. It is translated as CASGLGTANSPLHF.

This clonotype was observed many times. The gene calls are TRBV12-3 or TRBV12-4 and TRBJ2-7; maybe TRBD1 (6 bases). V lost 2 bases and J lost 3, with 11 bases in between. The CDR3 runs 14 residues. The CDR3 loop is CASSLIGDNYEQYF. CDR3 nucleotide sequence: TGTGCCAGCAGTTTAATAGGGGACAACTACGAGCAGTACTTC.

The rearrangement joins TRBV4-1 to TRBJ2-7; D tentatively reads TRBD1 or TRBD2 (5 bases each). This CDR3 has 16 amino acids. Germline assignment: CDR1 MGHRA and CDR2 YSYEKL. V dropped 4 bases and J dropped 3 bases, with 19 bases sitting between them. As DNA, the CDR3 is TGCGCCAGCAGCCTCCTGTTCGGGGCAGGGCACTACGAGCAGTACTTC. It specifies CASSLLFGAGHYEQYF.

The chain has TRBV20-1 and TRBJ2-7; 8 bases are shared with TRBD1. CDR1 and CDR2 from the germline V gene are DFQATT and SNEGSKA (reference sequence). The CDR3 sequence is 12 residues long. With 4 bases clipped from V and 6 bases from J, the junction kept 5 bases outside the gene matches. The CDR3 region has the DNA TGCAGTGCTATCCGGACAGGGCGCGAGCAGTACTTC. Its protein product is CSAIRTGREQYF.

This clonotype has at least ten counts. The chain has TRBV6-4 and TRBJ2-3; D not resolved. Trimming left V 0 bases short and J 2 bases short, with 6 bases between. The CDR3 runs 14 residues. Per germline, CDR1 MRHNA and CDR2 SNTAGT. The CDR3 loop is CASSDSDFTDTQYF. CDR3 sequence (DNA): TGTGCCAGCAGTGACTCAGACTTCACAGATACGCAGTATTTT.

J is TRBJ2-1 and V is TRBV28; the match to TRBD1 covers 7 bases. Germline values: CDR1 MDHEN, CDR2 SYDVKM. Trimming cost V 2 bases and J 7 bases; bases outside gene matches: 8. The CDR3 covers 15 residues. The CDR3 loop is CASSLGEMTGNEQFF. CDR3 nucleotides: TGTGCCAGCAGTTTAGGAGAGATGACAGGGAATGAGCAGTTCTTC.

The chain has TRBV19 and TRBJ1-5; 9 bases align to TRBD1. This CDR3 is 16 amino acids long. Trimming at V came to 5 bases and at J to 7 bases, leaving 12 bases not matched to a gene. Germline CDR1 and CDR2: LNHDA and SQIVND (reference sequence). The CDR3 nucleotides read TGTGCCAGTAGTTCAATTTCCGGGACAGGGCTGCAGCCCCAGCATTTT. Translation: CASSSISGTGLQPQHF.

This rearrangement joins TRBV5-1 to TRBJ1-2, with D possibly being TRBD1 (6 bases). The CDR3 runs to 15 residues. CDR1 is SGHRS, CDR2 YFSETQ, per germline. V was trimmed by 4 bases and J by 3 bases, leaving 16 bases between them. The CDR3 DNA reads TGCGCCAGCAGCCCGGTGGGGGGGCGCGACTATGGCTACACCTTC. Its translation: CASSPVGGRDYGYTF.

This clonotype was counted at least ten times. The chain has TRBV5-1 and TRBJ2-1; D is ambiguous. The CDR3 contains 14 residues. Trimming shortened V by 2 bases and J by 2 bases, and 8 bases separated the two germline ends. Germline loops: CDR1 SGHRS, CDR2 YFSETQ. CDR3 sequence reads: CASSLQETYNEQFF. The CDR3 region has the DNA TGCGCCAGCAGCTTACAAGAAACCTACAATGAGCAGTTCTTC.

The chain couples TRBV12-3 or TRBV12-4 to TRBJ2-3, with 7 positions matching TRBD1. This CDR3 has 15 residues. After removal of 7 bases from V and 0 bases from J, the junction contained 7 bases not matched to a gene. For the CDR3, the DNA is TGTGCCAGCACCAAACAGGGGTTTAGCACAGATACGCAGTATTTT. Translation: CASTKQGFSTDTQYF.

In DNA form, the CDR3 reads TGCGCCAGCACCCACTTGACGGGGGGCAGGGGAGAGACCCAGTACTTC. This gives the protein CASTHLTGGRGETQYF. The chain is built from TRBV4-3 and TRBJ2-5, with D tentatively TRBD2 (7 bases). Germline CDR1 is LGHNA and CDR2 is YSLEER. With 7 bases removed from V and 4 bases from J, the gap between germline ends came to 22 bases. The CDR3 extends over 16 amino acids.

This sequence joins TRBV11-2 and TRBJ2-2; 10 nucleotides line up with TRBD1. The CDR3 runs to 15 residues. Germline lookup yields CDR1 SGHAT and CDR2 FQNNGV. The V and J ends lost 5 bases and 5 bases, in that order; junction bases with no gene match: 5. The CDR3 DNA sequence: TGTGCCAGCAGCCGGCGACAGGGGGCGACCGGGGAGCTGTTTTTT. This codes for CASSRRQGATGELFF. Filled out from reference TRBV11-2 and TRBJ2-2, the complete variable domain reads EAGVAQSPRYKIIEKRQSVAFWCNPISGHATLYWYQQILGQGPKLLIQFQNNGVVDDSQLPKDRFSAERLKGVDSTLKIQPAKLEDSAVYLCASSRRQGATGELFFGEGSRLTVL.

The V and J genes are TRBV11-2 and TRBJ2-1; unclear D gene. This CDR3 region has 16 residues. Deletions cut 5 bases from V and 4 bases from J, with 18 bases between. Per the germline V gene, CDR1 is SGHAT and CDR2 is FQNNGV. The CDR3 sequence: CASSVDTSYDYNEQFF. The CDR3 nucleotides read TGTGCCAGCAGCGTCGACACTTCATACGATTACAATGAGCAGTTCTTC.

This clonotype has just a few counts. This chain uses TRBV3-1 with TRBJ2-7; D might be TRBD1 (5 bases). V was cut by 1 base and J by 2 bases, with 12 bases left in between. The length of the CDR3 is 15 residues. CDR1 LGHDT and CDR2 YNNKEL come from the germline V gene (reference sequence). The CDR3 DNA sequence: TGTGCCAGCAGCCAAGCGCCAGGGTCCGCCTACGAGCAGTACTTC. The encoded protein is CASSQAPGSAYEQYF.

This chain connects TRBV6-2 or TRBV6-3 to TRBJ1-5; possibly TRBD1 for D (6 bases). Trimming left V 8 bases short and J 6 bases short, with 17 bases between. The CDR3 spans 14 residues. Germline values: CDR1 MNHEY, CDR2 SVGEGT. The CDR3 DNA is TGTGCCAGCGGTTTACAGGGAAGTGGTCAGCCCCAGCATTTT. The encoded protein is CASGLQGSGQPQHF.

This clonotype was observed a handful of times. The chain links TRBV5-5 to TRBJ2-5, with D uncertain. This CDR3 spans 15 amino acids. Looked up from germline, CDR1 is SGHKS and CDR2 is YYEKEE (reference sequence). V was shortened by 0 bases and J by 4 bases, with 13 bases between the two germline ends. CDR3 loop: CASSLVLTRSETQYF. CDR3 nucleotide sequence: TGTGCCAGCAGCTTGGTTTTAACCCGTTCAGAGACCCAGTACTTC.

The V call is TRBV5-1, the J call TRBJ1-1; perhaps TRBD1 as D (6 bases). The CDR3 has 14 residues. V lost 0 bases and J lost 1, with 7 bases in between. Germline V CDR1 and CDR2: SGHRS, YFSETQ. CDR3 in amino acids: CASSLGQENTEAFF. The CDR3 nucleotides are TGCGCCAGCAGCTTGGGACAGGAGAACACTGAAGCTTTCTTT.

The chain employs TRBV5-6 and TRBJ2-1, with a possible D match to TRBD1 (5 bases). Germline V CDR1 and CDR2: SGHDT, YYEEEE. Trimming cost V 5 bases and J 1 base, with 16 bases left between them. The CDR3 is 16 amino acids. The CDR3 DNA reads TGTGCCAGCAGTCTTATAGGGGCCGGATCCTACAATGAGCAGTTCTTC. This translates into CASSLIGAGSYNEQFF.